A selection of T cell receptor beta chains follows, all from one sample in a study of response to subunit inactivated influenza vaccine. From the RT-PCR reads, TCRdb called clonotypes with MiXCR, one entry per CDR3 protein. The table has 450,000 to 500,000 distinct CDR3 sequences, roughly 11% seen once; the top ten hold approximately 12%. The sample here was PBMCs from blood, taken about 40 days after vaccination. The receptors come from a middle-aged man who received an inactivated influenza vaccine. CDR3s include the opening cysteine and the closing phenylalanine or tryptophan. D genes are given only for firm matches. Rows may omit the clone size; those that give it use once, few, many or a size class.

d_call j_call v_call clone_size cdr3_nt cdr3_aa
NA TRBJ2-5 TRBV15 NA TGTGCCACCAGCAGAGAAGGGTCATGGGAGGAGCAAGAGACCCAGTACTTC CATSREGSWEEQETQYF
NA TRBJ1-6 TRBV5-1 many TGCGCCAGCAGCTTGGACCAGGGAGAGCCCCTCCACTTT CASSLDQGEPLHF
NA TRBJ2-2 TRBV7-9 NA TGTGCCAGCAGCCCCCCGCGGGGGCAGTCGAACACCGGGGAGCTGTTTTTT CASSPPRGQSNTGELFF
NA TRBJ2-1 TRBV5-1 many TGCGCCAGCAGCTTGACTAGCCTGGATGAGCAGTTCTTC CASSLTSLDEQFF
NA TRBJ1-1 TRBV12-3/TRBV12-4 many TGTGCCAGCAGTTTGAAGGGTAATACTGAAGCTTTCTTT CASSLKGNTEAFF
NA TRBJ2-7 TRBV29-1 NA TGCAGCGTTGGACCCCGACCGGGCGGCGAGCAGTACTTC CSVGPRPGGEQYF
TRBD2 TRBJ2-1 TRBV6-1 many TGTGCCAGCAGTCTCTATGCGGGGGGGTTACACAATGAGCAGTTCTTC CASSLYAGGLHNEQFF
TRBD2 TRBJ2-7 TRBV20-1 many TGCAGTGCTCGACTAGCGGGAGGGAACGAGCAGTACTTC CSARLAGGNEQYF
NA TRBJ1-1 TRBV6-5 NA TGTGCCAGCAGTTACGGCTACATGAACACTGAAGCTTTCTTT CASSYGYMNTEAFF
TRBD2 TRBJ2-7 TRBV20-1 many TGCAGTGCTAGAGTCTATCTGGGACTAGCGCAATACGAGCAGTACTTC CSARVYLGLAQYEQYF
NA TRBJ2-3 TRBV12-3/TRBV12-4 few TGTGCCAGCAGTTTAGGGACGGGAGAAGATACGCAGTATTTT CASSLGTGEDTQYF
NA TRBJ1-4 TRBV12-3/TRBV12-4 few TGTGCCAGCAGCGGAGCGGACACAAGTTTTAATGAAAAACTGTTTTTT CASSGADTSFNEKLFF
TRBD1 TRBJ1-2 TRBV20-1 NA TGCAGTGCTAGAGATGATGCAGGGGGCCATTTTAACTATGGCTACACCTTC CSARDDAGGHFNYGYTF
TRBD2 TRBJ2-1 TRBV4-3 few TGCGCCAGCAGCCACCCGGGACTAGGCCCGGATGAGCAGTTCTTC CASSHPGLGPDEQFF
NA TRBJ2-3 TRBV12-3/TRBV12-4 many TGTGCCAGCAGTTTAGGAGGGCCCAGAGGAAAGATTACGCAGTATTTT CASSLGGPRGKITQYF
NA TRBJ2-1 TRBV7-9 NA TGTGCCAGCAGCTACCCTCGACCGGAGGGCAATGAGCAGTTCTTC CASSYPRPEGNEQFF
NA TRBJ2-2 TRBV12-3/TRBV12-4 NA TGTGCCAGCAGATCGGCAGGGGGGACCGGGGAGCTGTTTTTT CASRSAGGTGELFF
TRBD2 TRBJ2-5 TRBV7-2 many TGTGCCAGCAGCTTAGTACTCGGGAGGGCCGGGGAGACCCAGTACTTC CASSLVLGRAGETQYF
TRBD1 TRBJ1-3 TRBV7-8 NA TGTGCCAGCAGAGACAGGGGGATTAGGAACACCATATATTTT CASRDRGIRNTIYF
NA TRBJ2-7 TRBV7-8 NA TGTGCCAGCAGCATACGGACAGTCTCCTACGAGCAGTACTTC CASSIRTVSYEQYF
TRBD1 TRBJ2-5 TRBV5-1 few TGCGCCAGCAGCTTGCCCATTCCCGGGACAGCGGAAGAGACCCAGTACTTC CASSLPIPGTAEETQYF
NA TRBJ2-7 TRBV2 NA TGTGCCAGCAGACAGGAATCCTACGAGCAGTACTTC CASRQESYEQYF
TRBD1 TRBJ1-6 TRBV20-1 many TGCAGTGCTCGGGAACAGGGGGCGATATCACCCCTCCACTTT CSAREQGAISPLHF
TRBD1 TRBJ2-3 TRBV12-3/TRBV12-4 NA TGTGCCAGCGGGACAGGGGGCGAAGATACGCAGTATTTT CASGTGGEDTQYF
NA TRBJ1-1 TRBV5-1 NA TGCGCCAGCAGCTTGGCAGGAGGAAAGGGAACTGAAGCTTTCTTT CASSLAGGKGTEAFF
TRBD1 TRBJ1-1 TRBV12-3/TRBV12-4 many TGTGCCAGCAGTATACACGGACAGGTGCTAACGAACACTGAAGCTTTCTTT CASSIHGQVLTNTEAFF